This passage covers 23 T cell receptor beta chains from one sample sequenced in a study of vaccination and CD4 T cells after COVID-19. The Oncomine TCR Beta short-read assay was what sequenced the DNA obtained from cultured CD4+ T cells. Using its own MiXCR run on the PCR reads, TCRdb lists one record per CDR3 protein. The sample consists of about 21,000 distinct CDR3 sequences, less than 75% of them appearing once. Treatment denoted: roughly 10-day PBMC culture with coronavirus spike peptide pools or control peptides (ViraFEST assay). These receptors' targets are unknown. The sample comprised CD4+ T cells from blood, cultured in vitro. The receptors derive from a human donor who had recovered from COVID-19.

V usage is TRBV20-1 and J usage is TRBJ1-5; TRBD1 matches 8 bases. This CDR3 is built from 15 residues. With V trimmed by 3 bases and J by 4 bases, 8 bases remained unmatched. Germline V lookup: CDR1 DFQATT, CDR2 SNEGSKA (reference sequence). This CDR3 is CSARDGQGQNQPQHF. The CDR3 region has the DNA TGCAGTGCTAGGGACGGACAGGGCCAAAATCAGCCCCAGCATTTT.

This chain joins TRBV19 and TRBJ2-4; 10 bases fit TRBD2. This CDR3 has 16 amino acids. Germline CDR1 reads LNHDA; CDR2 reads SQIVND (reference sequence). J gave up 0 bases and V 7 bases, and 6 bases lay outside the gene matches. In DNA, the CDR3 is TGTGCCAGTACCACCGGGACTAGCGTAGCCAAAAACATTCAGTACTTC. Its translation: CASTTGTSVAKNIQYF.

Only a few counts were recorded for this clonotype. The rearrangement joins TRBV7-6 to TRBJ1-4; possible D gene TRBD1, 6 bases. This CDR3 is built from 15 residues. CDR1 SGHVS and CDR2 FNYEAQ come from the germline V gene. Trimming removed 5 bases at V and 8 bases at J, with 18 bases between. The CDR3 DNA reads TGTGCCAGCAGCCGCGTGGGGGGCTCAGCCGAAAAACTGTTTTTT. This gives the protein CASSRVGGSAEKLFF. Supplemented by reference TRBV7-6 and TRBJ1-4, the full variable domain reads GAGVSQSPRYKVTKRGQDVALRCDPISGHVSLYWYRQALGQGPEFLTYFNYEAQQDKSGLPNDRFSAERPEGSISTLTIQRTEQRDSAMYRCASSRVGGSAEKLFFGSGTQLSVL.

This clonotype has just one count. The CDR3 region has the DNA TGTGCCATCAGTGAGTCCTCTCGGACAGTAAAAAACATTCAGTACTTC. Its translation: CAISESSRTVKNIQYF. The V gene is TRBV10-3, the J gene TRBJ2-4, with D perhaps matching TRBD1 (6 bases). This CDR3 has 16 amino acids. Trimming took off 0 bases at V and 4 bases at J, with 13 bases between the two ends. The germline V gene encodes CDR1 ENHRY and CDR2 SYGVKD.

About this clonotype itself: The CDR3 does not end in the conserved phenylalanine or tryptophan, so this is likely a read error. CDR3 nucleotide sequence: TGTGCCAGCAGCTTTAGACGGAGGGTTAGCGGGCAAGAGACCCAGTACCTC. Protein: CASSFRRRVSGQETQYL. The chain has TRBV7-9 and TRBJ2-5; TRBD2 matches 7 bases. The CDR3 loop spans 17 amino acids. CDR1 and CDR2 (germline): SEHNR, FQNEAQ (reference sequence). V was clipped by 3 bases and J by 2 bases; unmatched bases: 12.

This chain links TRBV4-3 with TRBJ2-2; D gene ambiguous. CDR1 LGHNA and CDR2 YSLEER come from the germline V gene. V lost 2 bases and J lost 4, with 8 bases in between. The CDR3 spans 14 residues. The CDR3 nucleotides are TGCGCCAGCAGCCAACCCTCAGCCACCGGGGAGCTGTTTTTT. Translated: CASSQPSATGELFF.

This clonotype was picked up one time. The rearrangement links TRBV9 to TRBJ2-1, with D possibly being TRBD2 (5 bases). This CDR3 is built from 14 residues. Germline V gives CDR1 SGDLS, CDR2 YYNGEE. Between the trimmed V and J ends, which lost 4 bases and 9 bases, there was a span of 17 bases. The CDR3 is CASSLGLVLGEQFF. The CDR3, as DNA: TGTGCCAGCAGCCTCGGACTTGTATTAGGTGAGCAGTTCTTC.

This sequence joins TRBV7-8 and TRBJ1-4; no clear D. V was pared by 1 base and J by 5 bases, with 5 bases between. There are 13 residues in the CDR3. Germline V gene data show CDR1 as SGHVS and CDR2 as FQNEAQ. The CDR3 DNA is TGTGCCAGCAGCTTAGTTCTCAATGAAAAACTGTTTTTT. Its translation: CASSLVLNEKLFF.

The gene calls are TRBV29-1 and TRBJ2-7; 12 nucleotides line up with TRBD2. With 5 bases clipped from V and 1 base from J, the junction kept 21 bases outside the gene matches. The germline CDR1 and CDR2 sequences are SQVTM and ANQGSEA. The CDR3 length is 20 residues. The CDR3: CSVTGERLAGVFGVSYEQYF. In DNA, the CDR3 is TGCAGCGTTACCGGAGAACGACTAGCGGGAGTGTTTGGAGTATCCTACGAGCAGTACTTC.

The chain couples TRBV18 to TRBJ2-3, with a tentative D call TRBD2 (5 bases). Trimming shortened V by 3 bases and J by 0 bases, and 10 bases separated the two germline ends. This CDR3 spans 15 amino acids. CDR1 and CDR2 from the germline V gene are KGHSH and LQKENI. For the CDR3, the DNA is TGTGCCAGCTCACCCGGACTTTCCAGCACAGATACGCAGTATTTT. Translated: CASSPGLSSTDTQYF.

Only a few counts were recorded for this clonotype. This chain connects TRBV20-1 to TRBJ1-5; D is perhaps TRBD1 (5 bases). Germline V CDR1 and CDR2: DFQATT, SNEGSKA (reference sequence). The CDR3 is 13 residues long. V lost 3 bases to trimming and J lost 4 bases, with 10 bases between them. CDR3 nucleotide sequence: TGCAGTGCTAGGGTCCGGGGGAATCAGCCCCAGCATTTT. Protein: CSARVRGNQPQHF.

The chain employs TRBV12-3 or TRBV12-4 and TRBJ2-4; TRBD2 is a possible D gene (6 bases). V gave up 2 bases and J gave up 12 bases, with 17 bases separating them. The CDR3 has 14 amino acids. The CDR3 region is CASSLSPVGGNQYF. In DNA form, the CDR3 reads TGTGCCAGCAGTTTAAGCCCGGTTGGAGGGAATCAGTACTTC.

This clonotype was counted only a few times. This sequence joins TRBV7-8 and TRBJ2-2, with unresolved D. Trimming removed 5 bases at V and 1 base at J, with 14 bases between. Germline CDR1 and CDR2: SGHVS and FQNEAQ. The CDR3 sequence is 16 residues long. The CDR3 is CASSQKRLKNTGELFF. Here the CDR3 DNA reads TGTGCCAGCAGCCAGAAACGGCTGAAGAACACCGGGGAGCTGTTTTTT.

This clonotype showed up just once. The rearrangement links TRBV12-3 or TRBV12-4 to TRBJ1-2; TRBD1 might be the D (5 bases). V was clipped by 4 bases and J by 0 bases, with 15 bases between them. The CDR3 loop spans 16 amino acids. CDR3 nucleotides: TGTGCCAGCAGTTCACAGGTTCTTCCCGCTAACTATGGCTACACCTTC. Its translation is CASSSQVLPANYGYTF.

The rearrangement joins TRBV15 to TRBJ1-2; D unclear. CDR1 LNHNV and CDR2 YYDKDF come from the germline V gene (reference sequence). The CDR3 covers 13 residues. The V end was cut by 0 bases, the J end by 3 bases, with 5 bases between. CDR3 DNA: TGTGCCACCAGCAGAGATACTCACTATGGCTACACCTTC. It is translated as CATSRDTHYGYTF.

V and J are TRBV20-1 and TRBJ1-5, with 9 bases fitting TRBD1. V was pared by 3 bases and J by 4 bases, with 4 bases of the junction left unmatched. This CDR3 has 14 amino acids. The germline V gene encodes CDR1 DFQATT and CDR2 SNEGSKA (reference sequence). The CDR3 sequence is CSAREDRGNQPQHF. The DNA of the CDR3 is TGCAGTGCTAGGGAGGACAGGGGAAATCAGCCCCAGCATTTT.

The chain combines TRBV7-2 with TRBJ1-2; D gene unclear. The germline V and J ends were trimmed by 5 bases and 8 bases, with 15 bases remaining between them. Per the germline V gene, CDR1 is SGHTA and CDR2 is FQGNSA. This CDR3 is built from 13 residues. For the CDR3, the DNA is TGTGCCAGCAGCCAAAGGACTAGCTTAGGCTACACCTTC. Its protein product is CASSQRTSLGYTF.

On this clonotype itself: Germline and junction disagree at one end, which may indicate a read error. This chain links TRBV20-1 with TRBJ2-4, with unresolved D. This CDR3 spans 11 amino acids. Germline V gene data show CDR1 as DFQATT and CDR2 as SNEGSKA (reference sequence). The CDR3 spells CSARVQRVQSF. The CDR3 DNA reads as TGCAGTGCTAGAGTCCAAAGGGTCCAAAGCTTC.

This clonotype was counted between two and nine times. This chain links TRBV10-3 with TRBJ1-1, with TRBD1 matching over 9 bases. Germline-derived CDR1 and CDR2 are ENHRY and SYGVKD. Germline trimming cut 7 bases from V and 3 bases from J; bases unmatched to any gene: 3. This CDR3 spans 13 amino acids. The CDR3 DNA sequence: TGTGCCATCAAGGGACAGGGAGACACTGAAGCTTTCTTT. This sequence encodes CAIKGQGDTEAFF.

This clonotype has only one observation. The CDR3 DNA sequence: TGTGCCTGGATTCCCAGGGGGCAGTACTATGGCTACACCTTC. Encoded protein: CAWIPRGQYYGYTF. V and J are TRBV30 and TRBJ1-2; TRBD1 matches at 8 bases. V shed 4 bases and J 3 bases; nucleotides not matched to a gene: 7. The germline V gene has CDR1 GTSNPN and CDR2 SVGIG (reference sequence). This CDR3 spans 14 amino acids.

The chain couples TRBV20-1 to TRBJ2-1; D is undetermined. This CDR3 spans 14 amino acids. Germline V CDR1 and CDR2: DFQATT, SNEGSKA (reference sequence). With 6 bases removed from V and 0 bases from J, the gap between germline ends came to 12 bases. CDR3 sequence reads: CSALLGNSYNEQFF. For the CDR3, the DNA is TGCAGTGCCCTCCTCGGCAACTCCTACAATGAGCAGTTCTTC.

The chain uses TRBV6-1 and TRBJ2-3, with 8 bases fitting TRBD1. Trimming removed 5 bases from V and 1 base from J; junction bases left unmatched: 2. Germline CDR1 and CDR2: MNHNS and SASEGT. The CDR3 runs 14 residues. CDR3 sequence reads: CASSPGGGTDTQYF. CDR3 in DNA: TGTGCCAGCAGTCCAGGGGGCGGCACAGATACGCAGTATTTT.

This chain links TRBV7-9 with TRBJ2-5, with TRBD2 matching 10 bases. The J segment lost 5 bases and the V segment lost 1 base, leaving 7 bases of the junction unmatched. Germline V gives CDR1 SEHNR, CDR2 FQNEAQ (reference sequence). The CDR3 has 16 amino acids. CDR3 amino acids: CASSLGVAGGNETQYF. The CDR3, as DNA: TGTGCCAGCAGCTTAGGGGTAGCGGGAGGCAACGAGACCCAGTACTTC.